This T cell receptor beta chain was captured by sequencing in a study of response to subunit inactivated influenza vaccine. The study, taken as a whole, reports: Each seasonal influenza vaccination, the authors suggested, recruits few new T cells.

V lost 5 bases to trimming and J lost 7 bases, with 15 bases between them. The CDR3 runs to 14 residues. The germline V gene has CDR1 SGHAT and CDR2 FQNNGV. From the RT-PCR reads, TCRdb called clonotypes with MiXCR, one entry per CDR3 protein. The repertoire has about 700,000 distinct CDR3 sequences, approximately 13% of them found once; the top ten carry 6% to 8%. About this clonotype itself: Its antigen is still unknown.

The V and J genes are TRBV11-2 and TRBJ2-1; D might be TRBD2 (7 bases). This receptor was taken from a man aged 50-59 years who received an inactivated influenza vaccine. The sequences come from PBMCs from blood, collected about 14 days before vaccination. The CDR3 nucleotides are TGTGCCAGCAGCCAAAGCGGGACATTGAATGAGCAGTTCTTC. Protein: CASSQSGTLNEQFF.